The 6 T cell receptor beta chains presented below share a single source sample, sequenced in a study of T-cell memory formation after mild COVID-19 (dated by TCRdb to the early 2020s). To prepare the library, 5' RACE was applied. The run used an Illumina NovaSeq 6000. The raw public data were reprocessed by TCRdb itself: fastp quality trimming at Q25, MiXCR clonotype calling, in-frame beta chains only. Every CDR3 protein is listed once, alongside the most common genes and DNA of its rows. Counted in this sample were roughly 580,000 distinct CDR3 sequences; 15% to 20% of them appeared once. Around 12% of the sample is held by the ten biggest clonotypes. Sequenced input: PBMCs or a T cell subset sorted from them (not recorded which). The source of these receptors is an adult woman who had mild COVID-19 (a few samples of this study predate the infection). The sample titles of this study are shuffled in the database, so cell type and time point are left out; the donor was told from shared clones.

This clonotype was detected only a few times. The rearrangement joins TRBV4-1 to TRBJ2-1; 9 nucleotides match TRBD1. Trimming took 0 bases from V and 4 from J; bases not matched to a gene: 7. Germline V gene lookup returns CDR1 MGHRA and CDR2 YSYEKL. The CDR3 sequence is 17 residues long. The chain's CDR3 is CASSQEGTGGRYNEQFF. CDR3 nucleotide sequence: TGCGCCAGCAGCCAAGAGGGAACAGGGGGCAGGTACAATGAGCAGTTCTTC.

V is TRBV12-3 or TRBV12-4 and J is TRBJ1-5; possibly TRBD1 for D (5 bases). This CDR3 contains 14 residues. The ends were cut back, 3 bases at V and 7 bases at J, with 13 bases in the middle. The CDR3 DNA is TGTGCCAGCAGTTTGGGGGTTGGGTGGCAGCCCCAGCATTTT. Amino acid sequence: CASSLGVGWQPQHF.

This clonotype was picked up a small number of times. The rearrangement joins TRBV12-3 or TRBV12-4 to TRBJ1-5; 9 bases align to TRBD1. The CDR3 loop spans 18 amino acids. The ends lost 5 bases at V and 2 bases at J; junction bases unmatched: 13. Here the CDR3 DNA reads TGTGCCAGCAGTAAACAGGGGGCGAGTTTCCTAGGCAATCAGCCCCAGCATTTT. Its translation: CASSKQGASFLGNQPQHF.

The chain employs TRBV7-2 and TRBJ1-1; D remains unclear. This CDR3 spans 12 amino acids. The V and J ends lost 5 bases and 4 bases respectively, with 8 bases between them. Germline CDR1 reads SGHTA; CDR2 reads FQGNSA. CDR3 residues: CASSRLVTEAFF. For the CDR3, the DNA is TGTGCCAGCAGCCGGCTCGTCACTGAAGCTTTCTTT.

This clonotype has only a few counts. V usage is TRBV11-2 and J usage is TRBJ2-3; 10 bases align to TRBD1. V lost 3 bases and J lost 5; bases outside the gene matches: 11. Germline V gene sequence: CDR1 SGHAT, CDR2 FQNNGV. This CDR3 has 17 residues. The CDR3 sequence: CASSFAPRQGAKDTQYF. The CDR3 DNA sequence: TGTGCCAGCAGCTTTGCGCCTAGACAGGGGGCAAAAGATACGCAGTATTTT.

This clonotype was seen a few times. This rearrangement joins TRBV2 to TRBJ1-5, with TRBD1 matching 8 bases. The trim removed 6 bases at V and 2 bases at J, leaving 6 bases unmatched. This CDR3 is 15 amino acids long. CDR1 and CDR2 (germline): SNHLY, FYNNEI. The CDR3 region is CASRKQGGGNQPQHF. The CDR3 coding sequence is TGTGCCAGCAGAAAACAGGGGGGGGGCAATCAGCCCCAGCATTTT.